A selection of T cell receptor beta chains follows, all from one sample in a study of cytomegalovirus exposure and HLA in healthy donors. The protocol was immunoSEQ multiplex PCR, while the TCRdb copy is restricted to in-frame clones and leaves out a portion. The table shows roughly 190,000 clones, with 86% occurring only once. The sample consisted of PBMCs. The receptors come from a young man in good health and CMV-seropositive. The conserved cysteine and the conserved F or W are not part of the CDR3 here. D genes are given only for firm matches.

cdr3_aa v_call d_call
SARDRRAQH TRBV20-1 NA
ASTSGTSGSYEQY TRBV6-5 TRBD2
ASSYSRGANYGYT TRBV6-5 NA
ASSETGGFGEKLF TRBV6-1 NA
ASSFRSGRVDEQF TRBV5-1 TRBD2
SVEDPRGYT TRBV29-1 NA
ASSATGSTYEQY TRBV9 NA
ASSTGGFYEQY TRBV27 TRBD1
ASSQSGREEDTQY TRBV4-2 NA
ASSEGVTGYNEQF TRBV6-1 NA
ASRKTDQRFFSPLH TRBV27 NA
ASSFGDINEQF TRBV7-9 NA
SVETGDTSYEQY TRBV29-1 TRBD1
ASSEASGSDEQY TRBV27 TRBD2